This passage covers 26 T cell receptor beta chains from one sample sequenced in a study of T cells in Graves' hyperthyroidism and ophthalmopathy. Amplified regions were TCR beta CDR3 sequences from RNA transcripts. The TCR CDR3 first-round RT-PCR relied on the HTBI primer set. TCRdb fed the multiplex PCR reads into MiXCR, producing one record per CDR3 protein. Of hundreds of thousands of distinct CDR3 sequences listed, roughly a sixth are singletons. Sequenced: blood. The receptors here all came from a woman between 18 and 30 years old with Graves' hyperthyroidism.

The CDR3, as DNA: TGTGCCAGCAGTTTAGATGGACAGGTGTCCTACAATGAGCAGTTCTTC. This translates into CASSLDGQVSYNEQFF. The chain links TRBV12-3 or TRBV12-4 to TRBJ2-1, with TRBD1 matching over 7 bases. Losses at the gene ends were 1 base for V and 1 base for J; bases not matched to a gene: 4. This CDR3 has 16 amino acids.

This clonotype was seen a handful of times. The V gene is TRBV6-5, the J gene TRBJ2-1, with D maybe TRBD2 (7 bases). Germline values: CDR1 MNHEY, CDR2 SVGAGI. CDR3 length: 15 residues. The V gene lost 3 bases and the J gene lost 7 bases, with 16 bases spanning the gap. The CDR3 nucleotides are TGTGCCAGCAGTTATGTCGCTAGCGGACAGAATGAGCAGTTCTTC. Translated, it gives CASSYVASGQNEQFF.

This clonotype was observed at least ten times. The rearrangement uses TRBV7-9 and TRBJ2-4; D call uncertain. The CDR3 is 15 amino acids. Germline CDR1 reads SEHNR; CDR2 reads FQNEAQ (reference sequence). The V end was cut by 0 bases, the J end by 3 bases, with 9 bases between. Here the CDR3 reads CASSLAGRNKNIQYF. In DNA form, the CDR3 reads TGTGCCAGCAGCTTAGCGGGTAGGAACAAAAACATTCAGTACTTC.

The chain employs TRBV10-3 and TRBJ2-7; 8 nucleotides line up with TRBD2. Trimming cost V 11 bases and J 4 bases; bases outside gene matches: 10. Germline V gene data show CDR1 as ENHRY and CDR2 as SYGVKD. This CDR3 has 13 amino acids. Here the CDR3 reads CASTRGGPYEQYF. CDR3 coding DNA: TGTGCCTCCACTCGGGGGGGACCGTACGAGCAGTACTTC.

This clonotype was found many times. The V call is TRBV5-1, the J call TRBJ2-1, with 11 bases lining up with TRBD2. The J segment lost 9 bases and the V segment lost 4 bases, leaving 12 bases of the junction unmatched. Germline CDR1 SGHRS, CDR2 YFSETQ. The CDR3 has 16 amino acids. CDR3: CASSELAGVSRREQFF. Here the CDR3 DNA reads TGCGCCAGCAGCGAACTAGCGGGAGTCTCTAGGCGTGAGCAGTTCTTC.

This clonotype showed up just a few times. This chain links TRBV6-2 or TRBV6-3 with TRBJ2-2; 7 nucleotides align to TRBD1. Germline CDR1 and CDR2: MNHEY and SVGEGT. V dropped 6 bases and J dropped 6; count of bases not matched to a gene: 4. This CDR3 is built from 13 residues. The chain's CDR3 is CASRITGAGELFF. The CDR3 nucleotides are TGTGCCAGCAGAATAACAGGGGCCGGGGAGCTGTTTTTT.

This clonotype appeared a few times. The chain has TRBV11-2 and TRBJ2-1, with 7 bases identical to TRBD1. CDR3 length equals 14 residues. Trimming at V came to 1 base and at J to 8 bases, leaving 5 bases not matched to a gene. CDR1 and CDR2 from the germline V gene are SGHAT and FQNNGV. Here the CDR3 reads CASSLGTGFYEQFF. The CDR3 nucleotides are TGTGCCAGCAGCTTAGGGACAGGTTTCTATGAGCAGTTCTTC.

V gene TRBV18 combines with J gene TRBJ1-1; a weak D match, TRBD1 (5 bases). The ends were cut back, 2 bases at V and 3 bases at J, with 7 bases in the middle. The germline V gene encodes CDR1 KGHSH and CDR2 LQKENI. The CDR3 is 13 amino acids. The DNA for the CDR3 is TGTGCCAGCTCACCAGGGGCGGACACTGAAGCTTTCTTT. This sequence encodes CASSPGADTEAFF. The whole variable domain, remainder taken from reference TRBV18 and TRBJ1-1, is NAGVMQNPRHLVRRRGQEARLRCSPMKGHSHVYWYRQLPEEGLKFMVYLQKENIIDESGMPKERFSAEFPKEGPSILRIQQVVRGDSAAYFCASSPGADTEAFFGQGTRLTVV.

At least ten counts were recorded for this clonotype. V usage is TRBV12-3 or TRBV12-4 and J usage is TRBJ2-3; 9 bases agree with TRBD1. This CDR3 is built from 14 residues. Trimming took 5 bases from V and 4 from J; bases not matched to a gene: 4. CDR3 loop: CASSAGTGPDTQYF. The DNA of the CDR3 is TGTGCCAGCAGTGCCGGGACAGGGCCAGATACGCAGTATTTT.

Many counts were recorded for this clonotype. The V gene is TRBV2, the J gene TRBJ1-5; D not resolved. V gave up 3 bases and J gave up 4 bases, with 7 bases separating them. Germline V gene lookup returns CDR1 SNHLY and CDR2 FYNNEI. This CDR3 has 13 residues. The CDR3 here is CASSDDGNQPQHF. The CDR3 nucleotides are TGTGCCAGCAGTGACGACGGAAATCAGCCCCAGCATTTT.

This clonotype appeared a few times. CDR3 region: CATTGTESQNTEAFF. CDR3 in DNA: TGCGCCACCACAGGGACCGAGTCCCAGAACACTGAAGCTTTCTTT. The chain combines TRBV10-1 with TRBJ1-1; tentatively, D is TRBD1 (6 bases). The CDR3 consists of 15 residues. CDR1 WNHNN and CDR2 SYGVQD come from the germline V gene (reference sequence). Deletions cut 10 bases from V and 1 base from J, with 19 bases between.

This clonotype has at least ten counts. This chain links TRBV7-2 with TRBJ1-5; tentative D call: TRBD1 (6 bases). This CDR3 region has 17 residues. Between the trimmed V and J ends, which lost 2 bases and 0 bases, there was a span of 14 bases. From germline, CDR1 is SGHTA and CDR2 FQGNSA. The chain's CDR3 is CASSLIGGPYSNQPQHF. The CDR3 bases are TGTGCCAGCAGCTTAATCGGGGGGCCCTATAGCAATCAGCCCCAGCATTTT.

This chain connects TRBV4-1 to TRBJ2-7; D might be TRBD1 (5 bases). The CDR3 length is 18 residues. V lost 1 base and J lost 0, with 19 bases in between. CDR1 and CDR2 from the germline V gene are MGHRA and YSYEKL. CDR3 sequence (DNA): TGCGCCAGCAGCCAAGTAGTGGTTGGGGCGGTGAGCTCCTACGAGCAGTACTTC. Translation gives CASSQVVVGAVSSYEQYF.

This clonotype showed up just a few times. The genes are TRBV5-1 and TRBJ2-1; 9 nucleotides agree with TRBD2. J was trimmed by 8 bases and V by 1 base; bases with no gene match: 13. CDR1 is SGHRS and CDR2 is YFSETQ in the germline V gene. The CDR3 sequence is 17 residues long. CDR3 sequence (DNA): TGCGCCAGCAGCTTGATCGGTCTAGCGGGAAAGTCCGATGAGCAGTTCTTC. It encodes CASSLIGLAGKSDEQFF.

In its sample, this clonotype was seen a few times. V is TRBV6-2 or TRBV6-3 and J is TRBJ2-3; maybe TRBD1 (5 bases). Germline values: CDR1 MNHEY, CDR2 SVGEGT. CDR3 length: 13 amino acids. Trimming took off 8 bases at V and 5 bases at J, with 14 bases between the two ends. In DNA, the CDR3 is TGTGCCAGCGCCGGCAGGGCTGGAGATACGCAGTATTTT. It codes for CASAGRAGDTQYF.

At least ten counts were recorded for this clonotype. The chain recombines TRBV5-8 with TRBJ1-5; D remains ambiguous. Germline CDR1 and CDR2: SGHTS and YDEGEE. V lost 0 bases and J 5 bases, leaving 9 bases between the germline ends. This CDR3 has 14 residues. This CDR3 is CASSLGAGDQPQHF. The CDR3 coding sequence is TGTGCCAGCAGCTTGGGTGCTGGAGATCAGCCCCAGCATTTT.

The gene calls are TRBV20-1 and TRBJ1-6, with D hard to call. V lost 6 bases and J lost 5, with 17 bases in between. Germline V gene sequence: CDR1 DFQATT, CDR2 SNEGSKA (reference sequence). This CDR3 has 15 amino acids. The CDR3 DNA sequence: TGCAGTGCCACCGACCCTGGGAAGGATAATTCACCCCTCCACTTT. Protein product: CSATDPGKDNSPLHF.

V is TRBV29-1 and J is TRBJ2-7, with a weak D call TRBD2 (6 bases). Between the trimmed V and J ends, which lost 6 bases and 7 bases, there was a span of 19 bases. Looked up from germline, CDR1 is SQVTM and CDR2 is ANQGSEA. The CDR3 consists of 13 residues. CDR3 sequence reads: CSVEDTVGREQYF. CDR3 bases: TGCAGCGTAGAGGACACGGTAGGGAGGGAGCAGTACTTC.

V gene TRBV19 combines with J gene TRBJ1-1; D might be TRBD1 (5 bases). From germline, CDR1 is LNHDA and CDR2 SQIVND (reference sequence). The germline V and J ends were trimmed by 1 base and 8 bases, with 5 bases remaining between them. This CDR3 region has 11 residues. CDR3: CASSIGTEAFF. DNA for the CDR3: TGTGCCAGTAGTATAGGGACAGAAGCTTTCTTT.

The chain recombines TRBV6-1 with TRBJ1-5; weak D call: TRBD1 (5 bases). V was cut by 6 bases and J by 0 bases, with 12 bases left in between. From germline, CDR1 is MNHNS and CDR2 SASEGT. This CDR3 region has 15 residues. CDR3 sequence (DNA): TGTGCCAGCAGGTGGGGGTTGAGTAGCAATCAGCCCCAGCATTTT. It codes for CASRWGLSSNQPQHF.

This clonotype was seen at least ten times. The V gene is TRBV11-2, the J gene TRBJ2-1, with D uncertain. CDR1 is SGHAT, CDR2 FQNNGV, per germline. Trimming removed 1 base from V and 5 bases from J, with 3 bases in between. This CDR3 comprises 12 residues. CDR3 loop: CASSLAHNEQFF. The CDR3 nucleotides are TGTGCCAGCAGCTTAGCACACAATGAGCAGTTCTTC.

This clonotype was counted between two and nine times. The chain carries TRBV5-1 and TRBJ2-7; 8 bases align to TRBD2. The CDR3 contains 15 residues. Germline V gene data show CDR1 as SGHRS and CDR2 as YFSETQ. Losses at the gene ends were 0 bases for V and 2 bases for J; bases not matched to a gene: 4. The CDR3 spells CASSLVRGAPYEQYF. CDR3 nucleotide sequence: TGCGCCAGCAGCTTGGTGCGGGGGGCTCCCTACGAGCAGTACTTC. Filled out from reference TRBV5-1 and TRBJ2-7, the complete variable domain reads KAGVTQTPRYLIKTRGQQVTLSCSPISGHRSVSWYQQTPGQGLQFLFEYFSETQRNKGNFPGRFSGRQFSNSRSEMNVSTLELGDSALYLCASSLVRGAPYEQYFGPGTRLTVT.

The CDR3 DNA is TGTGCCAGTAGTCTGAAACGAGGACAGGTATTCTCCTACGAGCAGTACTTC. Translating gives CASSLKRGQVFSYEQYF. The chain links TRBV19 to TRBJ2-7; 7 bases map to TRBD1. The CDR3 has 17 amino acids. The germline V gene encodes CDR1 LNHDA and CDR2 SQIVND (reference sequence). Trimming took 5 bases from V and 0 from J; bases not matched to a gene: 13.

In its sample, this clonotype was seen many times. This chain joins TRBV5-1 and TRBJ1-5; D perhaps matches TRBD1 (6 bases). V gave up 0 bases and J gave up 2 bases, with 6 bases separating them. The CDR3 runs to 14 residues. CDR1 is SGHRS and CDR2 is YFSETQ in the germline V gene. This CDR3 is CASSLDRGNQPQHF. In DNA, the CDR3 is TGCGCCAGCAGCTTGGACAGGGGCAATCAGCCCCAGCATTTT.

This clonotype was counted between two and nine times. The J gene is TRBJ2-7, the V gene TRBV9; D may correspond to TRBD1 or TRBD2 (5 bases each). Germline CDR1 and CDR2: SGDLS and YYNGEE. The CDR3 covers 15 residues. The germline V and J ends were trimmed by 0 bases and 3 bases, with 13 bases remaining between them. The CDR3 bases are TGTGCCAGCAGCGTAGATCCCGGGGCAGGCTACGAGCAGTACTTC. As protein: CASSVDPGAGYEQYF. Supplemented by reference TRBV9 and TRBJ2-7, the full variable domain reads DSGVTQTPKHLITATGQRVTLRCSPRSGDLSVYWYQQSLDQGLQFLIQYYNGEERAKGNILERFSAQQFPDLHSELNLSSLELGDSALYFCASSVDPGAGYEQYFGPGTRLTVT.

This chain uses TRBV27 with TRBJ2-5; the D call may be TRBD1 or TRBD2 (5 bases each). The CDR3 sequence is 12 residues long. Germline CDR1 reads MNHEY; CDR2 reads SMNVEV (reference sequence). Trimming took 3 bases from V and 7 from J, leaving 9 bases between them. The CDR3 DNA reads TGTGCCAGCAGTTTTACTGGGGGGACCCAGTACTTC. Protein sequence: CASSFTGGTQYF.